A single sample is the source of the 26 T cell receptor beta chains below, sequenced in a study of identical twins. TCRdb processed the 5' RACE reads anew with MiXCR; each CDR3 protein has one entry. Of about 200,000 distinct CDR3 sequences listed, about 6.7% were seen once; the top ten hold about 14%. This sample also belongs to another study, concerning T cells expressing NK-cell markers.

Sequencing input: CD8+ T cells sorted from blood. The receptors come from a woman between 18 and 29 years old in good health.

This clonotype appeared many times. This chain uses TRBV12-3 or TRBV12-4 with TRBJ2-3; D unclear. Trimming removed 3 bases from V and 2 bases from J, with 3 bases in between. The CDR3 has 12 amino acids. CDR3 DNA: TGTGCCAGCAGTTTGCCCACAGATACGCAGTATTTT. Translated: CASSLPTDTQYF.

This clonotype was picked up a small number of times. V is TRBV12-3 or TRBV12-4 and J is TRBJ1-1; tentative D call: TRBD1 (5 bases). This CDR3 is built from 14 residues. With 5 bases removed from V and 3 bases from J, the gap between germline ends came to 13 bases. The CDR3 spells CASSPDRSYTEAFF. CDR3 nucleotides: TGTGCCAGCAGTCCCGACAGATCTTACACTGAAGCTTTCTTT.

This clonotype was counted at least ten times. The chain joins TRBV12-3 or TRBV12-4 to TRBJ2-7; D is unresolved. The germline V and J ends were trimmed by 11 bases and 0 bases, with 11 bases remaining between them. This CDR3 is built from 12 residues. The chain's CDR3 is CASGFGSYEQYF. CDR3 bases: TGTGCCTCGGGTTTCGGCTCCTACGAGCAGTACTTC.

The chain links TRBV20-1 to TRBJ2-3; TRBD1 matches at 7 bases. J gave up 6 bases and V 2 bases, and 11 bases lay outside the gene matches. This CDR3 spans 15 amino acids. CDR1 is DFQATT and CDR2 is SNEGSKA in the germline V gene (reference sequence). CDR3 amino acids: CSARPPDRVRDTQYF. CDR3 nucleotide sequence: TGCAGTGCTAGACCCCCAGACAGGGTGAGGGATACGCAGTATTTT.

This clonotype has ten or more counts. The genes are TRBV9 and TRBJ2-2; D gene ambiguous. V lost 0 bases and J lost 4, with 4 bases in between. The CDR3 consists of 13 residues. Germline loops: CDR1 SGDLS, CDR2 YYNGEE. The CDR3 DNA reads TGTGCCAGCAGCGTAGACGGCACCGGGGAGCTGTTTTTT. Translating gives CASSVDGTGELFF.

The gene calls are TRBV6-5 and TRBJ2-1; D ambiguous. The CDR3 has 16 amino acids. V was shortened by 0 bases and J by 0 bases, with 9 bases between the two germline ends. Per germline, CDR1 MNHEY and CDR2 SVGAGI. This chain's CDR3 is CASSYSASSSYNEQFF. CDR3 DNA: TGTGCCAGCAGTTACTCGGCCTCCAGCTCCTACAATGAGCAGTTCTTC.

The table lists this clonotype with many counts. DNA of the CDR3: TGTGCCTCCGGGGGTCTCGGAAATGAGCAGTTCTTC. Translated, it gives CASGGLGNEQFF. The V call is TRBV7-8, the J call TRBJ2-1, with a possible D match to TRBD2 (6 bases). CDR1 and CDR2 (germline): SGHVS, FQNEAQ. V gave up 11 bases and J gave up 7 bases, with 15 bases separating them. The CDR3 spans 12 residues.

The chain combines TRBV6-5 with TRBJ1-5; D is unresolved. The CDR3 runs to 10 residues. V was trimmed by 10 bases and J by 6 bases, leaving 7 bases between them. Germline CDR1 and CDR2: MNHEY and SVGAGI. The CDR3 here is CATGFQPQHF. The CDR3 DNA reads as TGTGCCACGGGGTTTCAGCCCCAGCATTTT.

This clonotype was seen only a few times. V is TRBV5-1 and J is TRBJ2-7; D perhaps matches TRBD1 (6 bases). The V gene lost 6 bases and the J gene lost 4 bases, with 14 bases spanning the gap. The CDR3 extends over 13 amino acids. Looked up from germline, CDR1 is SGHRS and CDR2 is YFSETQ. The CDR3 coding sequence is TGCGCCAGCATCTCGGACAGTAGATACGAGCAGTACTTC. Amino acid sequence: CASISDSRYEQYF.

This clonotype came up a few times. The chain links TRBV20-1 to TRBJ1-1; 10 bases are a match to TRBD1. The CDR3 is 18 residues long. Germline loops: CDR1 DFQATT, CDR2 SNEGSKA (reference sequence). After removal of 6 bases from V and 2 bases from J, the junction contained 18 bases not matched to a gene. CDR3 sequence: CSAKTGTGDRFPNTEAFF. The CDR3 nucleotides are TGCAGTGCGAAAACCGGGACAGGGGATAGGTTTCCTAACACTGAAGCTTTCTTT.

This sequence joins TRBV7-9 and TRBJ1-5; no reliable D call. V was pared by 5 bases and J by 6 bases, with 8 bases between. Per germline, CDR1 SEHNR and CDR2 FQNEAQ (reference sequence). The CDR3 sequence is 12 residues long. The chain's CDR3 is CASSTIGQPQHF. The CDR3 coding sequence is TGTGCCAGCAGCACAATAGGTCAGCCCCAGCATTTT.

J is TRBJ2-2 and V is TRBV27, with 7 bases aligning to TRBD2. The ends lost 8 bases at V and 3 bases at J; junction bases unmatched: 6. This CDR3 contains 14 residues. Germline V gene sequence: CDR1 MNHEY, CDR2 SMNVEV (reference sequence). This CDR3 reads CASAGGVYTGELFF. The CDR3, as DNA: TGTGCCAGCGCTGGGGGGGTTTACACCGGGGAGCTGTTTTTT.

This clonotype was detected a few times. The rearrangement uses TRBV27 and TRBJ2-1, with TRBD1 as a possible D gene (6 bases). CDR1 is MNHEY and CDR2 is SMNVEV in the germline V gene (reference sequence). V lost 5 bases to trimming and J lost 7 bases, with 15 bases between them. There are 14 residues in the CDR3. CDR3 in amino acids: CASSPLGQWNEQFF. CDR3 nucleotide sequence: TGTGCCAGCAGTCCCCTGGGACAATGGAATGAGCAGTTCTTC.

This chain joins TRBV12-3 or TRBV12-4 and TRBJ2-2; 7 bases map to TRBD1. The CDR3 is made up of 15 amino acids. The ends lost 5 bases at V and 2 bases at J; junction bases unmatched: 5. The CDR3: CASSPDRVNTGELFF. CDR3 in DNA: TGTGCCAGCAGTCCCGACAGGGTCAACACCGGGGAGCTGTTTTTT.

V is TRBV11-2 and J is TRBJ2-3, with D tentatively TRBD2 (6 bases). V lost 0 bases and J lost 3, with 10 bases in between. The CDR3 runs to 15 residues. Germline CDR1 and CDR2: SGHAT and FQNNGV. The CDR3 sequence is CASSLESGETDTQYF. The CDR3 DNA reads TGTGCCAGCAGCTTAGAGTCGGGAGAGACAGATACGCAGTATTTT.

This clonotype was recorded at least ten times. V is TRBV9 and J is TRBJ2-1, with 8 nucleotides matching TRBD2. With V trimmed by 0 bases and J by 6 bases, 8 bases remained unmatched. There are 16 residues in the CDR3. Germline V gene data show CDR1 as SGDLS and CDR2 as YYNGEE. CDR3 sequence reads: CASSVGWRTSPNEQFF. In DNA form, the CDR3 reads TGTGCCAGCAGCGTAGGGTGGCGGACTAGCCCCAATGAGCAGTTCTTC.

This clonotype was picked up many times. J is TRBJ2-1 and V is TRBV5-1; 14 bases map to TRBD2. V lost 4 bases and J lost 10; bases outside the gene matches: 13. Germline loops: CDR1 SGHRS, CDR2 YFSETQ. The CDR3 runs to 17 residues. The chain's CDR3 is CASSPFPEGLAGDEQFF. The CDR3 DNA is TGCGCCAGCAGCCCCTTTCCCGAGGGACTAGCGGGAGACGAGCAGTTCTTC.

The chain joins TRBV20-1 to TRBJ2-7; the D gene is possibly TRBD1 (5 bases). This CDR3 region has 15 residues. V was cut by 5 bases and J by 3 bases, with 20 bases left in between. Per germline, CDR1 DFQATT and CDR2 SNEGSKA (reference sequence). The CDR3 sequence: CSALDNSFAIYEQYF. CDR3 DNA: TGCAGTGCTTTGGACAATTCCTTCGCCATCTACGAGCAGTACTTC.

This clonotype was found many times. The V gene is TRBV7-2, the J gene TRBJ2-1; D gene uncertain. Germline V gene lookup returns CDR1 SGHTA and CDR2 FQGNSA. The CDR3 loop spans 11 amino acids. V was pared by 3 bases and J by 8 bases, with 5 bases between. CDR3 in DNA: TGTGCCAGCAGCTTTACCCATGAGCAGTTCTTC. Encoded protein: CASSFTHEQFF.

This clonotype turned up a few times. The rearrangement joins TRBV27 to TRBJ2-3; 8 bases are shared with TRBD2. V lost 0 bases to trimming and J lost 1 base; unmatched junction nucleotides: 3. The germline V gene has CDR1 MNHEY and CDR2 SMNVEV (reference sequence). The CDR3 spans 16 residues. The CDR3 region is CASSLSRGAGTDTQYF. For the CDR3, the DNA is TGTGCCAGCAGTTTATCGCGGGGGGCGGGCACAGATACGCAGTATTTT.

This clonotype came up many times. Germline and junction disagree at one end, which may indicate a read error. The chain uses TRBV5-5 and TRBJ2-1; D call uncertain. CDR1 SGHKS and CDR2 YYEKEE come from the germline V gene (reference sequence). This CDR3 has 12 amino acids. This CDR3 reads CASSSSDDLRIF. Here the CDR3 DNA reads TGTGCCAGCTCTTCTTCGGACGACCTCCGGATCTTC.

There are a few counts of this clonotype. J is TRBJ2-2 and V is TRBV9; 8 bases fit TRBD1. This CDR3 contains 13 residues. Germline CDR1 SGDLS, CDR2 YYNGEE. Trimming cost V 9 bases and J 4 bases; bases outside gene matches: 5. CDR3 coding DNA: TGTGCCACCAGGGGGCGACGCACCGGGGAGCTGTTTTTT. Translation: CATRGRRTGELFF.

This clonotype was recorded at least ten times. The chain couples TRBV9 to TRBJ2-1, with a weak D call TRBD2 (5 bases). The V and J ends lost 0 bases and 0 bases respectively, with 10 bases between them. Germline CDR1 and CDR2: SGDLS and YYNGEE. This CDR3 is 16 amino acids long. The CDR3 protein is CASSVDGSASYNEQFF. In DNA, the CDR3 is TGTGCCAGCAGCGTAGATGGTAGCGCCTCCTACAATGAGCAGTTCTTC.

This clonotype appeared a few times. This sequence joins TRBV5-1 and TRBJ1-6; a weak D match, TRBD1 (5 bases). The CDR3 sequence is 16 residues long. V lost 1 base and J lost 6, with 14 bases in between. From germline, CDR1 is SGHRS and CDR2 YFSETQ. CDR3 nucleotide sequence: TGCGCCAGCAGCTTGAACCTTGGGGGGAGTAATTCACCCCTCCACTTT. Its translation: CASSLNLGGSNSPLHF.

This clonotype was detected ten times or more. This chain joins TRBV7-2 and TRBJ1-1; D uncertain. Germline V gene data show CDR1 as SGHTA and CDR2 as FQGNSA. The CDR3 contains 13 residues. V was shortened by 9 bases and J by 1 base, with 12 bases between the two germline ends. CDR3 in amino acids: CASTPRRNTEAFF. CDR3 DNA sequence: TGTGCCAGTACCCCTCGACGGAACACTGAAGCTTTCTTT. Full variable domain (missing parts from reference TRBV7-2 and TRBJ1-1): GAGVSQSPSNKVTEKGKDVELRCDPISGHTALYWYRQSLGQGLEFLIYFQGNSAPDKSGLPSDRFSAERTGGSVSTLTIQRTQQEDSAVYLCASTPRRNTEAFFGQGTRLTVV.

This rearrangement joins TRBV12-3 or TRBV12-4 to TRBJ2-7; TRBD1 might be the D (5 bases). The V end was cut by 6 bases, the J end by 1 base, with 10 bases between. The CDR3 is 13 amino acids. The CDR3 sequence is CASSWGISYEQYF. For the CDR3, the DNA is TGTGCCAGCAGCTGGGGCATTTCCTACGAGCAGTACTTC.